This TCR beta chain appears in the sequencing data of a study of Graves' ophthalmopathy and Graves' hyperthyroidism. Germline CDR1 reads SGHVT; CDR2 reads SQSDAQ. CDR3 length: 14 residues. The V end was cut by 7 bases, the J end by 1 base, with 13 bases between. Study results and limitations: Most thyroid clonotypes expanded beyond 0.001 frequency were also found in blood.

TCR beta CDR3 amplification used RNA transcripts. An initial RT-PCR round employing HTBI primers preceded a second-round multiplex PCR. Each CDR3 protein gets one entry after TCRdb re-called the multiplex PCR reads with MiXCR. Of some 750,000 distinct CDR3 sequences detected, roughly two fifths appear once; the ten largest clones hold approximately 43%. Clinicians diagnosed using symptoms, serum thyroxine, TRAb, thyroid ultrasound and orbital computed tomography. Regarding this clonotype: Its antigen is unidentified.

The origin of this receptor is an adult man with Graves' ophthalmopathy. The genes are TRBV7-4 and TRBJ1-1, with a possible D match to TRBD1 (5 bases). The specimen sequenced was peripheral blood. CDR3 nucleotides: TGTGCCAGCAACCTCGGGGCGCCGAACACTGAAGCTTTCTTT. Protein: CASNLGAPNTEAFF. Full variable domain (rest looked up from reference TRBV7-4 and TRBJ1-1): GAGVSQSPRYKVAKRGRDVALRCDSISGHVTLYWYRQTLGQGSEVLTYSQSDAQRDKSGRPSGRFSAERPERSVSTLKIQRTEQGDSAVYLCASNLGAPNTEAFFGQGTRLTVV.